This entry lists 4 T cell receptor beta chains sequenced from one sample in a study of cytomegalovirus exposure and HLA in healthy donors. PCR amplification relied on 60 Vbeta primers (plus 13 Jbeta primers). Assay used: immunoSEQ multiplex PCR; TCRdb lists only in-frame clones, some missing. This table holds around 140,000 clones, almost 80% found once. The sequenced sample consisted of PBMCs. These receptors were taken from a female donor in good health and CMV-seronegative.

This rearrangement joins TRBV19 to TRBJ1-1, with D perhaps TRBD1 (5 bases). V was shortened by 0 bases and J by 13 bases, with 12 bases between the two germline ends. The germline gives CDR1 LNHDA, CDR2 SQIVND (reference sequence). This CDR3 spans 12 amino acids. Here the CDR3 reads CASSIERGPVFF. CDR3 in DNA: TGTGCCAGTAGTATAGAAAGGGGCCCAGTTTTCTTT.

The chain recombines TRBV9 with TRBJ2-1, with 8 bases aligning to TRBD2. Germline V CDR1 and CDR2: SGDLS, YYNGEE. J was trimmed by 6 bases and V by 0 bases; bases with no gene match: 5. This CDR3 region has 15 residues. The CDR3 spells CASSVAGTSSNEQFF. The CDR3 nucleotides read TGTGCCAGCAGCGTAGCCGGGACTAGTAGCAATGAGCAGTTCTTC.

The chain employs TRBV7-9 and TRBJ2-1; 10 bases are shared with TRBD2. With V trimmed by 5 bases and J by 5 bases, 6 bases remained unmatched. The CDR3 loop spans 15 amino acids. Germline loops: CDR1 SEHNR, CDR2 FQNEAQ (reference sequence). The chain's CDR3 is CASSLGLARNNEQFF. The CDR3 DNA reads as TGTGCCAGCAGCCTGGGACTAGCGAGAAACAATGAGCAGTTCTTC.

This chain joins TRBV6-5 and TRBJ2-2, with D unresolved. CDR3 length: 14 residues. Germline V gene lookup returns CDR1 MNHEY and CDR2 SVGAGI. V was pared by 2 bases and J by 4 bases, with 8 bases between. Here the CDR3 DNA reads TGTGCCAGCAGTTACGATTCAGGCACCGGGGAGCTGTTTTTT. This gives the protein CASSYDSGTGELFF.